Sequencing of this TCR beta chain was carried out in a study of CD8 T cells in ankylosing spondylitis. Whole-study results and caveats: A motif in TCR beta, a set of fewer than ten highly homologous variants, appeared characteristic of ankylosing spondylitis blood. Reactive arthritis synovial fluid and blood were previously reported to contain some motif variants.

V lost 0 bases and J lost 7, with 18 bases in between. Germline assignment: CDR1 MRHNA and CDR2 SNTAGT. This CDR3 is 16 amino acids long. TCRdb processed the 5' RACE reads anew with MiXCR; each CDR3 protein has one entry. The table lists about 500,000 distinct CDR3 sequences, under 5.5% of them singletons. In this sample, this clonotype turned up many times. Antigen specificity is unknown. The source is a male donor with ankylosing spondylitis. The V gene is TRBV6-4, the J gene TRBJ1-1; tentatively, D is TRBD1 (6 bases). The sample comprised blood, either unsorted or a sorted T cell fraction (not recorded which). The CDR3 DNA follows: TGTGCCAGCAGTGACTCGAGCACAGGGTTCAATATTGAAGCTTTCTTT. This codes for CASSDSSTGFNIEAFF.